This record looks at one TCR beta chain sequence and its context. The antigen remains undetermined. Clones were read by immunoSEQ multiplex PCR, and TCRdb kept only the in-frame ones, dropping some. The sample consists of some 74,000 clones, about 90% of them appearing once. V lost 4 bases and J 7 bases, leaving 11 bases between the germline ends. The CDR3 covers 13 residues. The data are from a study of T cell responses to AZD1222 COVID-19 vaccine. Broader study findings: Repertoires were sampled only after the peak T cell response.

Sequenced material: peripheral blood, taken 28 days after the second AZD1222 dose. V and J are TRBV23-1 and TRBJ1-5; D remains unclear. TRBV23-1 is given ORF status, its function remaining uncertain. The receptor was isolated from an adult who received the AZD1222 COVID-19 vaccine. The CDR3 bases are TGCGCCAGCAGTCCGCCTGGCAGGCAGCCCCAGCATTTT. Amino acid sequence: CASSPPGRQPQHF.